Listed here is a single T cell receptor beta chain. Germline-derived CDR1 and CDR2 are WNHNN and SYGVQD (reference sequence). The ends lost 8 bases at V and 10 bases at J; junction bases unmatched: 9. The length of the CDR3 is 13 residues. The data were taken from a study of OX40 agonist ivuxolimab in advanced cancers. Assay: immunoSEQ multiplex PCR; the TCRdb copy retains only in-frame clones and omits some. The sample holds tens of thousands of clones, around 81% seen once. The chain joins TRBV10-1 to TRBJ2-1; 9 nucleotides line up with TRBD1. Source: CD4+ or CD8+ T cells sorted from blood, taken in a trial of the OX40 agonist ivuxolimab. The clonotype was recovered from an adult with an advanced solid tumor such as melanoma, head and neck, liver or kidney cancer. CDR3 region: CASAGTGSGEQFF. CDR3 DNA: TGCGCCAGCGCCGGGACAGGGTCGGGGGAGCAGTTCTTC.